This T cell receptor (beta chain) is from a study of blood T cell repertoires in COVID-19. The V end was cut by 5 bases, the J end by 0 bases, with 14 bases between. This CDR3 is built from 15 residues. The germline V gene has CDR1 SEHNR and CDR2 FQNEAQ (reference sequence). Profiling relied on immunoSEQ multiplex PCR, and the TCRdb table lists in-frame clones only, not all of them. The sample lists approximately 90,000 clones, roughly 87% occurring once. This rearrangement joins TRBV7-9 to TRBJ2-7; the D gene is possibly TRBD1 (5 bases). The TCR comes from a man in his 60s with acute or convalescent COVID-19. Sequences were obtained from peripheral blood. CDR3 sequence reads: CASSARQPGSYEQYF. CDR3 sequence (DNA): TGTGCCAGCAGCGCCCGACAGCCAGGCTCCTACGAGCAGTACTTC. The complete variable domain, with remaining parts taken from reference TRBV7-9 and TRBJ2-7, reads DTGVSQNPRHKITKRGQNVTFRCDPISEHNRLYWYRQTLGQGPEFLTYFQNEAQLEKSRLLSDRFSAERPKGSFSTLEIQRTEQGDSAMYLCASSARQPGSYEQYFGPGTRLTVT.